This T cell receptor beta chain was recorded in a study of T cell responses to AZD1222 COVID-19 vaccine (dated by TCRdb to the early 2020s). About the investigation overall: AZD1222 recipients with second doses at about 4 weeks or about 12 weeks were pooled, because spike-specific TCR depth and breadth did not differ between schedules. TCR sequencing covered 230 to 250 trial participants: about 210 given two doses of AZD1222 and around 26 given two doses of MenACWY control vaccine. Trial participants were enrolled by age into subgroups of 18-55, 56-69 and 70-plus years, and around 150, 28 and 57 TCR-sequenced participants, respectively, were included in these subgroups. Here is what the overall study found, with its caveats: The 56-69-year group was small, and its depth increase did not reach significance, likely because of low power. The vaccine-associated CD4 TCRs covered the entire spike protein, and the dominant responses fell in regions 160-218 and 743-854. Because no samples from the day 14 peak response were available, repertoires could be characterized only after the peak T cell response. A significant rise in spike-specific TCR breadth and depth was observed after two AZD1222 doses relative to day 0 and relative to MenACWY recipients. Most participants were white British and females outnumbered males, and the authors suggested that clonal diversity may have been underestimated. Conclusions about previously exposed vaccinees are limited because only 6 or 7 AZD1222 recipients were SARS-CoV-2 seropositive at baseline. Nearly half of unique spike-specific TCRs reportedly recognized epitopes outside regions mutated in the B.1.351 and B.1.1.7 variants.

The time point label of this sample denotes: baseline before first vaccination. Vaccinee samples came from UK trials COV001 and COV002, including a single-blind randomized controlled phase 2/3 trial of AZD1222 (ChAdOx1 nCoV-19) in healthy adults. For TCRbeta chain sequencing, PBMC samples were collected from trial participants at day 0 and at day 28 after the second dose. In the case of this clone: It has no known antigen specificity. Qualities for individual bases were not recorded, and no much larger clone is one base off.

Looking up the germline V gene (reference sequence) yields CDR1 LGHDT and CDR2 YNNKEL. Cut back by 0 bases and 8 bases, the V and J ends lie 13 bases apart. The CDR3 sequence holds 14 residues, the cysteine and phenylalanine included. The read is trimmed to its CDR3 DNA, 42 bases read in frame from base 1. The CDR3 regions of human TCRbeta chains were analyzed by immunosequencing. In the source study's methods: Repertoire TCRs were checked for matches against a reference library of SARS-CoV-2-specific TCRs that had been generated using the MIRA antigen-specificity platform. Breadth meant the fraction of unique TCRs that were SARS-CoV-2-associated, whereas depth meant the fraction of total T cells that were SARS-CoV-2-associated. Using the MIRA data, each spike-specific TCR was assigned both to the spike region to which the TCR was reactive and to a CD4 or CD8 class. Log10-transformed breadth and depth values were compared by one-way ANOVA with Sidak's multiple comparisons tests. Here the immuneACCESS table is served through TCRdb, limited to in-frame sequences with V and J called. Missing clones are a known gap in these copies; in checked studies unresolved V genes cover under half, and the rest lacks a known reason. Clonal size and the V and J genes are those of that table, whereas D and trimming came from the DNA. Present in this sample are more than 95,000 clones, about 89% of which were seen just once. Over 15% of the sample is held by the ten biggest clonotypes.

The chain was built from TRBV3-1 (or the pseudogene TRBV3-2) and TRBJ1-1; there is no confident call for the D gene. This TCR was recovered from an adult in good health. Sequenced material: peripheral blood, taken on day 0 of AZD1222 vaccination. The nucleotide sequence reads as follows: TGTGCCAGCAGCCAAGATCCGGGCAGTACAGAAGCTTTCTTT. This is translated as CASSQDPGSTEAFF.